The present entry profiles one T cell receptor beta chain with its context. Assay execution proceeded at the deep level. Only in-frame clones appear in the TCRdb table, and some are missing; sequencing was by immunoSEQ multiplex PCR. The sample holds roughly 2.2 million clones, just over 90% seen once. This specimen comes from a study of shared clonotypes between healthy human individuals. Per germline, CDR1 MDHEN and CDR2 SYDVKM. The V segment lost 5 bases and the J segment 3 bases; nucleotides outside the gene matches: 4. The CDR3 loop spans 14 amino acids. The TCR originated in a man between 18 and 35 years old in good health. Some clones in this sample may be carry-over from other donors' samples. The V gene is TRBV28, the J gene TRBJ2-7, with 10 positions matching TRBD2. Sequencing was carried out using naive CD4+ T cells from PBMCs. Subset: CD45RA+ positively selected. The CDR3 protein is CASSLSGGLYEQYF. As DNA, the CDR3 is TGTGCCAGCAGTCTTAGCGGGGGGCTCTACGAGCAGTACTTC.